This T cell receptor beta chain was recovered during a study of T cell responses to AZD1222 COVID-19 vaccine. V shed 3 bases, J shed 2 bases, and the junction held 8 bases outside the gene matches. CDR1 and CDR2 from the germline V gene are SGHNT and YYREEE (reference sequence). This CDR3 is built from 16 residues. Sequenced by immunoSEQ multiplex PCR; TCRdb stores in-frame clones only, minus some. The sample lists under 100,000 clones, around nine tenths occurring once. V gene TRBV5-4 combines with J gene TRBJ2-1; 7 bases align to TRBD1. The receptor was derived from an adult in good health. The material was peripheral blood, obtained on day 0 of AZD1222 vaccination. CDR3 sequence reads: CASSSTGDRPYNEQFF. In DNA form, the CDR3 reads TGTGCCAGCAGCTCCACCGGGGACAGACCCTACAATGAGCAGTTCTTC.